This T cell receptor (beta chain) is drawn from a study of blood T cell repertoires in COVID-19. Study information: The United States, Italy and Spain were the sources of the acute and convalescent COVID-19 samples.

Cohort placement rested on clinical history that participants reported themselves. Method: immunoSEQ multiplex PCR; TCRdb's copy keeps in-frame clones and lacks some. Among 200,000 to 250,000 clones listed, 80% to 90% were seen once. This CDR3 has 15 residues. Germline CDR1 reads SEHNR; CDR2 reads FQNEAQ (reference sequence). After removal of 5 bases from V and 6 bases from J, the junction contained 8 bases not matched to a gene. The sequencing sample was made of PBMCs or T cells enriched from blood (not recorded which). The sequence derives from a woman in her 30s with acute COVID-19. J is TRBJ1-5 and V is TRBV7-9, with 9 bases that match TRBD1. CDR3: CASSHSGQGFQPQHF. CDR3 sequence (DNA): TGTGCCAGCAGCCACTCGGGACAGGGCTTTCAGCCCCAGCATTTT.